One sample yielded the 30 T cell receptor beta chains listed below, sequenced in a study of T cells expressing NK-cell markers. For each CDR3 protein, TCRdb gives one entry from its re-call of the 5' RACE reads, without DNA. This table holds about 260,000 distinct CDR3 sequences. Sequencing was carried out using blood T cells: a sorted CD56 or NKG2C T cell subset, CD4+ or CD8+ T cells, or bulk PBMC T cells (not recorded which). These receptor sequences come from a woman between 18 and 70 years old in good health.

The chain uses TRBV12-3 or TRBV12-4 and TRBJ1-3; TCRdb gives TRBD1 as the D gene, but with no DNA this cannot be confirmed. The CDR3 runs 16 residues. The CDR3 here is CASSLRTGGTGNTIYF.

V gene TRBV18 combines with J gene TRBJ2-3; TCRdb outputs TRBD1, but without DNA this stays unchecked. The germline gives CDR1 KGHSH, CDR2 LQKENI. The CDR3 is 15 amino acids. CDR3 sequence: CASFYSAKSTDTQYF. Complete variable domain (other parts from reference TRBV18 and TRBJ2-3): NAGVMQNPRHLVRRRGQEARLRCSPMKGHSHVYWYRQLPEEGLKFMVYLQKENIIDESGMPKERFSAEFPKEGPSILRIQQVVRGDSAAYFCASFYSAKSTDTQYFGPGTRLTVL.

The chain uses TRBV15 and TRBJ1-2; as DNA is missing, the TRBD1 call by TCRdb cannot be tested. Germline V gives CDR1 LNHNV, CDR2 YYDKDF (reference sequence). This CDR3 is built from 14 residues. The CDR3 here is CATSREDRAYGYTF.

The V call is TRBV7-2, the J call TRBJ2-5. From germline, CDR1 is SGHTA and CDR2 FQGNSA. CDR3 length: 15 amino acids. The chain's CDR3 is CASSFSFSRQETQYF.

The genes are TRBV20-1 and TRBJ2-6. Germline loops: CDR1 DFQATT, CDR2 SNEGSKA (reference sequence). The CDR3 spans 15 residues. CDR3 region: CSVSQQLSGANVLTF.

The chain is built from TRBV7-3 and TRBJ2-1; the TRBD2 assignment by TCRdb is unverifiable without DNA. Germline V CDR1 and CDR2: SGHTA, FQGTGA. The CDR3 runs to 16 residues. The CDR3 here is CASSLRASGFVNEQFF.

This chain uses TRBV6-5 with TRBJ2-1. Germline V gene data show CDR1 as MNHEY and CDR2 as SVGAGI. CDR3 length: 14 residues. The CDR3 loop reads CASIYYLHNNEQFF.

This rearrangement joins TRBV13 to TRBJ2-3; TCRdb reports TRBD2, a call that lacks DNA to check it against. The CDR3 has 17 amino acids. Germline assignment: CDR1 PRHDT and CDR2 FYEKMQ (reference sequence). The CDR3 spells CASSPLTSSGGANTQYF. The variable domain in full, with the rest retrieved from reference TRBV13 and TRBJ2-3, is AAGVIQSPRHLIKEKRETATLKCYPIPRHDTVYWYQQGPGQDPQFLISFYEKMQSDKGSIPDRFSAQQFSDYHSELNMSSLELGDSALYFCASSPLTSSGGANTQYFGPGTRLTVL.

This chain uses TRBV3-1 with TRBJ2-5. Germline V gene sequence: CDR1 LGHDT, CDR2 YNNKEL (reference sequence). The CDR3 spans 12 residues. This CDR3 reads CASSQGIETQYF.

The chain links TRBV12-3 or TRBV12-4 to TRBJ2-3. This CDR3 contains 15 residues. CDR3 sequence: CASSLSGPRSDTQYF.

The chain is built from TRBV15 and TRBJ2-1. Germline V lookup: CDR1 LNHNV, CDR2 YYDKDF (reference sequence). CDR3 size: 14 residues. The CDR3 sequence: CATSRGGSGNEQFF.

The chain carries TRBV18 and TRBJ2-1. The CDR3 has 16 amino acids. The V gene's germline CDR1 is KGHSH and CDR2 LQKENI. The CDR3 here is CASSPLAGVPYNEQFF.

J is TRBJ1-1 and V is TRBV9. Germline lookup yields CDR1 SGDLS and CDR2 YYNGEE. This CDR3 is built from 16 residues. CDR3: CASSVGQGRGNTEAFF.

The chain couples TRBV7-9 to TRBJ2-1. This CDR3 has 17 residues. Germline CDR1 reads SEHNR; CDR2 reads FQNEAQ (reference sequence). The CDR3 sequence: CASSLATSGSSYNEQFF. Using reference TRBV7-9 and TRBJ2-1 for the parts outside the CDR3, the full variable domain is DTGVSQNPRHKITKRGQNVTFRCDPISEHNRLYWYRQTLGQGPEFLTYFQNEAQLEKSRLLSDRFSAERPKGSFSTLEIQRTEQGDSAMYLCASSLATSGSSYNEQFFGPGTRLTVL.

This sequence joins TRBV7-2 and TRBJ2-1; TCRdb reports TRBD2, a call that lacks DNA to check it against. The CDR3 runs 17 residues. CDR1 SGHTA and CDR2 FQGNSA come from the germline V gene. This CDR3 is CASSFLPLAGGGNEQFF.

The chain couples TRBV27 to TRBJ1-3; the D call from TCRdb, TRBD1, cannot be confirmed without DNA. The CDR3 sequence is 19 residues long. CDR1 MNHEY and CDR2 SMNVEV come from the germline V gene (reference sequence). CDR3 sequence reads: CASKEGTGDWDYSGNTIYF.

V and J are TRBV20-1 and TRBJ1-1; as DNA is missing, the TRBD1 call by TCRdb cannot be tested. The length of the CDR3 is 14 residues. Germline CDR1 and CDR2: DFQATT and SNEGSKA (reference sequence). CDR3 region: CSAFLGGARTEAFF.

The gene calls are TRBV12-3 or TRBV12-4 and TRBJ2-1; TCRdb designates TRBD1, a call that cannot be tested without DNA. The CDR3 sequence is 13 residues long. CDR3 sequence reads: CASTPDRYNEQFF.

The V call is TRBV19, the J call TRBJ1-3. This CDR3 is built from 14 residues. Germline assignment: CDR1 LNHDA and CDR2 SQIVND (reference sequence). The CDR3 region is CASTSTSSGNTIYF.

The chain uses TRBV2 and TRBJ1-5. Germline V lookup: CDR1 SNHLY, CDR2 FYNNEI. CDR3 size: 13 residues. The CDR3 loop is CASDSRENQPQHF.

Here the CDR3 reads CASSSGAGYGYTF. The chain employs TRBV7-8 and TRBJ1-2; TCRdb's D call of TRBD1 is untestable without DNA. Germline CDR1 is SGHVS and CDR2 is FQNEAQ. CDR3 length: 13 residues.

J is TRBJ1-2 and V is TRBV20-1; TCRdb reports TRBD1, a call that lacks DNA to check it against. Germline V gene sequence: CDR1 DFQATT, CDR2 SNEGSKA (reference sequence). The CDR3 has 15 residues. CDR3 region: CSAPDQDRGNYGYTF.

This sequence joins TRBV6-5 and TRBJ1-2. Germline assignment: CDR1 MNHEY and CDR2 SVGAGI. CDR3 length: 15 amino acids. The CDR3 is CDSSYLGGLNYGYTF.

The chain recombines TRBV12-3 or TRBV12-4 with TRBJ1-6. The CDR3 loop spans 16 amino acids. Here the CDR3 reads CASSPSRRMVNSPLHF.

The chain employs TRBV19 and TRBJ1-3. This CDR3 spans 15 amino acids. Germline CDR1 and CDR2: LNHDA and SQIVND (reference sequence). CDR3 region: CASSTRRSSGNTIYF.

The J gene is TRBJ2-1, the V gene TRBV3-1; TCRdb's D call of TRBD2 is untestable without DNA. The CDR3 sequence is 15 residues long. Germline assignment: CDR1 LGHDT and CDR2 YNNKEL (reference sequence). CDR3 sequence reads: CASSQQAGLYNEQFF.

The chain is built from TRBV20-1 and TRBJ2-3; lacking DNA, the TRBD2 call made by TCRdb goes unchecked. The CDR3 consists of 16 residues. The germline CDR1 and CDR2 sequences are DFQATT and SNEGSKA (reference sequence). The CDR3 reads CSASLAGGYGTDTQYF.

J is TRBJ2-5 and V is TRBV7-3. Germline values: CDR1 SGHTA, CDR2 FQGTGA. This CDR3 has 13 residues. The CDR3 is CASSSSGVETQYF.

This CDR3 reads CASSSGGLHTGELFF. The chain is built from TRBV11-2 and TRBJ2-2; the TRBD1 assignment by TCRdb is unverifiable without DNA. Germline V lookup: CDR1 SGHAT, CDR2 FQNNGV. The CDR3 spans 15 residues.

V usage is TRBV6-1 and J usage is TRBJ2-7; checking the TCRdb D call of TRBD2 is not possible without DNA. CDR1 is MNHNS, CDR2 SASEGT, per germline. The CDR3 contains 14 residues. Here the CDR3 reads CASRGTKSAYEQYF.